This T cell receptor (beta chain) was sequenced for a study of radiation and T cells in renal cell carcinoma. Study-level information: Nephrectomy followed 15 Gy stereotactic body radiation by 4 weeks.

V was cut by 3 bases and J by 4 bases, with 14 bases left in between. The germline V gene has CDR1 SEHNR and CDR2 FQNEAQ (reference sequence). CDR3 size: 15 residues. Stated time point: baseline pretreatment blood. Stated treatment: 15 Gy SBRT to primary tumor, nephrectomy 4 weeks later. After SBRT, blood was collected at 2 and 4 weeks, plus baseline. The patient's renal cell carcinoma had clear cell pathology. The table came from immunoSEQ multiplex PCR; TCRdb's copy has only in-frame clones and leaves some out. The table lists about 130,000 clones, about 88% of them singletons, with 9.5% to 15% in the top ten. On this clone: What it binds is not known.

Whole-study results and caveats: Top tumor clonotypes rose in blood 2 weeks post-radiation, then contracted.

The chain carries TRBV7-9 and TRBJ2-3; D not certain. The sequence came from a woman aged 50 to 60 with renal cell carcinoma. The sample in question was blood, obtained from a patient whose treatment included radiotherapy and nephrectomy. Here the CDR3 DNA reads TGTGCCAGCAGCTTGCGTCCGGATTTGGCAGATACGCAGTATTTT. Translating it yields CASSLRPDLADTQYF.